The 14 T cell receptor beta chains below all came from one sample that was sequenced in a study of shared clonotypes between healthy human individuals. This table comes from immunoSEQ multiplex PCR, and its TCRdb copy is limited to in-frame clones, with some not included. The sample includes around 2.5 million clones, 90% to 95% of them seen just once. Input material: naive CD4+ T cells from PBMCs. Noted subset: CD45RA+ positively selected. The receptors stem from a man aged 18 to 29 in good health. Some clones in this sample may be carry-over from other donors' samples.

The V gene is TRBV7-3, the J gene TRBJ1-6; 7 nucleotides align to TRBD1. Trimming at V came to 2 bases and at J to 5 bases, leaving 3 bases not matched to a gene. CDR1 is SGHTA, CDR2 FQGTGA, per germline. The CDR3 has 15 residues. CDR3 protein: CASSLVGQHNSPLHF. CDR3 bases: TGTGCCAGCAGCTTAGTGGGACAGCATAATTCACCCCTCCACTTT.

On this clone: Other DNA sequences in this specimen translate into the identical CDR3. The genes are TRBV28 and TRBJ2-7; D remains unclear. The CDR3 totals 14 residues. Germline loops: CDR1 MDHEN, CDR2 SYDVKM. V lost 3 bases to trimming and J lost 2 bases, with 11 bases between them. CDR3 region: CASSLFGPTYEQYF. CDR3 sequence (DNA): TGTGCCAGCAGTTTGTTCGGACCAACCTACGAGCAGTACTTC.

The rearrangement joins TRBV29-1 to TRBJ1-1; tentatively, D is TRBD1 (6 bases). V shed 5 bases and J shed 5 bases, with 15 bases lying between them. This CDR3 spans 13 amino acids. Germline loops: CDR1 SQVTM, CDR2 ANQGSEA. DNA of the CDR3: TGCAGCGTTAAGGGGGTGACTAAGACTGAAGCTTTCTTT. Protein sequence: CSVKGVTKTEAFF. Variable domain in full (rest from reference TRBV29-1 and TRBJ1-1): SAVISQKPSRDICQRGTSLTIQCQVDSQVTMMFWYRQQPGQSLTLIATANQGSEATYESGFVIDKFPISRPNLTFSTLTVSNMSPEDSSIYLCSVKGVTKTEAFFGQGTRLTVV.

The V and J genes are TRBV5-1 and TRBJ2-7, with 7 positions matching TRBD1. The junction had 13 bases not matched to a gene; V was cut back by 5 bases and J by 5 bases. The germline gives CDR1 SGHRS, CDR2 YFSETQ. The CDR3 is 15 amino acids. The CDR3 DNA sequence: TGCGCCAGCAGTCCCAGGCGGCAGGGGGTCGACGAGCAGTACTTC. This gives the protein CASSPRRQGVDEQYF.

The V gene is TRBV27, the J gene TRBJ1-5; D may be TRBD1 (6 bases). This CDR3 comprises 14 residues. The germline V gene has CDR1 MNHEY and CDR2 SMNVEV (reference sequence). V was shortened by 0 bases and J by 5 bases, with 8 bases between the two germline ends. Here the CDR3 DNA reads TGTGCCAGCAGTTTATCACAGGGCTATCAGCCCCAGCATTTT. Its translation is CASSLSQGYQPQHF.

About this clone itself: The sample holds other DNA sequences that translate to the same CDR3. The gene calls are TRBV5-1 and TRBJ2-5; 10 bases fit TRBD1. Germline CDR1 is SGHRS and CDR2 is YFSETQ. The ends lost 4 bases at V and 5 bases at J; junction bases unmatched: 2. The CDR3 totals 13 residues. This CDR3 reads CASSGTGDETQYF. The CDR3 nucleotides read TGCGCCAGCAGCGGGACAGGGGACGAGACCCAGTACTTC.

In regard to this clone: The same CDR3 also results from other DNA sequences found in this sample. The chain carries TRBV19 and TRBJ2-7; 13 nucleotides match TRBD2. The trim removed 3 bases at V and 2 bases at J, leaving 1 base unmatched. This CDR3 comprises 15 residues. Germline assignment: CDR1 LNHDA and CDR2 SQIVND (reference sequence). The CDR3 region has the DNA TGTGCCAGTAGTATCACTAGCGGGAGGGCCTACGAGCAGTACTTC. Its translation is CASSITSGRAYEQYF.

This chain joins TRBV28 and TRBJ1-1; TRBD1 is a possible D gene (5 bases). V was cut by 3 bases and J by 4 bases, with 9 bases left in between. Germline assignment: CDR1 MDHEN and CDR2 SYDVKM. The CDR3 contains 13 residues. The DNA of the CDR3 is TGTGCCAGCAGTTTCAGGGCAGGCACTGAAGCTTTCTTT. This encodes CASSFRAGTEAFF.

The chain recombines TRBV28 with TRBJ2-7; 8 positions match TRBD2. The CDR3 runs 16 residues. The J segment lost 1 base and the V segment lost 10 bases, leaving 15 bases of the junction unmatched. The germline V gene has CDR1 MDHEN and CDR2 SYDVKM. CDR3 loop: CATVPVSGSQSYEQYF. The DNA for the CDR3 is TGTGCCACCGTCCCGGTAAGCGGGAGCCAATCCTACGAGCAGTACTTC.

CDR3 bases: TGTGCCAGCAGCCCAAACCCGGGACTAGCGGTTTTCGAGCAGTTCTTC. Translating gives CASSPNPGLAVFEQFF. The chain employs TRBV9 and TRBJ2-1; TRBD2 matches at 11 bases. The ends lost 4 bases at V and 10 bases at J; junction bases unmatched: 13. There are 16 residues in the CDR3. Germline lookup yields CDR1 SGDLS and CDR2 YYNGEE.

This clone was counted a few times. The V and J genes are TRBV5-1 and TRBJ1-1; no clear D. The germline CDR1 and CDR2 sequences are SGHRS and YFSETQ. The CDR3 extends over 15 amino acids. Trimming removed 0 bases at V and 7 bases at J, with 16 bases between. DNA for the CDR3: TGCGCCAGCAGCTTGGCCCCAGAAGGAACAGATGAAGCTTTCTTT. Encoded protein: CASSLAPEGTDEAFF.

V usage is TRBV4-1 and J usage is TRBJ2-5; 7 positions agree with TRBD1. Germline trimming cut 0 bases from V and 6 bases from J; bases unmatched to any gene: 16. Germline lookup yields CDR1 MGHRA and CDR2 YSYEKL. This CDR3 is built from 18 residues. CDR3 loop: CASSQDLLQGVRIKTQYF. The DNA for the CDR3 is TGCGCCAGCAGCCAAGACCTACTCCAGGGGGTTAGGATAAAGACCCAGTACTTC.

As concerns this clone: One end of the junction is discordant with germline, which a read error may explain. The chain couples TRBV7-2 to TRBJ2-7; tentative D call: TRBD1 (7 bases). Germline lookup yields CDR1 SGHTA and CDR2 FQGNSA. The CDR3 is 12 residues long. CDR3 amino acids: CASSYPQGIADF. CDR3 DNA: TGTGCCAGCAGCTACCCACAGGGGATAGCGGACTTC. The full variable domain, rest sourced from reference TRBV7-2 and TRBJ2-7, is GAGVSQSPSNKVTEKGKDVELRCDPISGHTALYWYRQSLGQGLEFLIYFQGNSAPDKSGLPSDRFSAERTGGSVSTLTIQRTQQEDSAVYLCASSYPQGIADFGPGTRLTVT.

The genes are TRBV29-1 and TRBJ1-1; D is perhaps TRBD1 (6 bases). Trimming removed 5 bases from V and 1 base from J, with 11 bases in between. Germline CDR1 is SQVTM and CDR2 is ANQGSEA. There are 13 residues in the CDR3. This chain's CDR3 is CSVRDKGNTEAFF. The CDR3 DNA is TGCAGCGTTCGGGACAAGGGGAACACTGAAGCTTTCTTT.